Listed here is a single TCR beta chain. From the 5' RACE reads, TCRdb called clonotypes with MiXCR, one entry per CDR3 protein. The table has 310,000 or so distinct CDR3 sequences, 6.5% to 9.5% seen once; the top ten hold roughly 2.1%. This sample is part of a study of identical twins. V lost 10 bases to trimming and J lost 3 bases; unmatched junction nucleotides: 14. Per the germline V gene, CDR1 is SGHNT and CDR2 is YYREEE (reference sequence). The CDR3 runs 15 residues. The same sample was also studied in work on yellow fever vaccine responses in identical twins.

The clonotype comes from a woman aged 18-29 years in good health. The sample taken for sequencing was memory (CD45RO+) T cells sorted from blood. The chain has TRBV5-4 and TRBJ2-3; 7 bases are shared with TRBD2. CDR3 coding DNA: TGTGCCTTCAGCTCAACCGGGACTAAAACAGATACGCAGTATTTT. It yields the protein CAFSSTGTKTDTQYF.